The sample holds a few counts of the clone carrying this TCR beta chain. Its specificity is unknown. The data originate from a study of response to subunit inactivated influenza vaccine. Study results and limitations: The authors proposed limited new T cell recruitment per seasonal influenza vaccination.

TCRdb reprocessed the RT-PCR reads with MiXCR, giving one entry per CDR3 protein. The sample contains 450,000 to 600,000 distinct CDR3 sequences, under 8.5% of which appear only once. CDR3 length: 13 amino acids. The germline CDR1 and CDR2 sequences are MNHEY and SMNVEV (reference sequence). The V gene is TRBV27, the J gene TRBJ2-6; D perhaps matches TRBD1 (6 bases). The source of this sequence is a man aged 50 to 75 who received an inactivated influenza vaccine. The source material was PBMCs from blood, sampled roughly 24 months after vaccination. CDR3 amino acids: CATRGSGANVLTF. The CDR3 DNA reads TGTGCGACCAGGGGCTCTGGGGCCAACGTCCTGACTTTC.